These 19 T cell receptor beta chains originate from one sample sequenced in a study of cytomegalovirus exposure and HLA in healthy donors. The assay was immunoSEQ multiplex PCR, and TCRdb's table has in-frame clones only and misses some. The table records 200,000 to 250,000 clones, about 89% of them present only once. The sequenced material came from PBMCs. All receptors come from a woman between 18 and 30 years old in good health and CMV-seronegative.

The chain combines TRBV25-1 with TRBJ2-1; 9 bases align to TRBD1. Germline V gene data show CDR1 as MGHDK and CDR2 as SYGVNS. Trimming removed 6 bases from V and 4 bases from J; junction bases left unmatched: 4. The CDR3 runs to 14 residues. For the CDR3, the DNA is TGTGCCAGCAGCGGACAGGGGAAATACAATGAGCAGTTCTTC. Translation: CASSGQGKYNEQFF.

V is TRBV6-5 and J is TRBJ2-2, with D perhaps matching TRBD2 (5 bases). This CDR3 comprises 16 residues. Germline V gene sequence: CDR1 MNHEY, CDR2 SVGAGI. Trimming pared 1 base from V and 2 bases from J, leaving 11 bases between. For the CDR3, the DNA is TGTGCCAGCAGTTACTGGGAGACGTATAACACCGGGGAGCTGTTTTTT. It codes for CASSYWETYNTGELFF.

The chain joins TRBV30 to TRBJ1-2, with TRBD1 identical over 7 bases. The CDR3 length is 16 residues. Germline-derived CDR1 and CDR2 are GTSNPN and SVGIG (reference sequence). J was trimmed by 7 bases and V by 1 base; bases with no gene match: 15. The CDR3 protein is CAWSGPSRQGRSGYTF. The CDR3, as DNA: TGTGCCTGGAGTGGCCCCTCCCGACAGGGTAGGAGTGGCTACACCTTC. Full variable domain (missing parts from reference TRBV30 and TRBJ1-2): SQTIHQWPATLVQPVGSPLSLECTVEGTSNPNLYWYRQAAGRGLQLLFYSVGIGQISSEVPQNLSASRPQDRQFILSSKKLLLSDSGFYLCAWSGPSRQGRSGYTFGSGTRLTVV.

The chain links TRBV30 to TRBJ2-7; D is unclear. The V end lost 0 bases, the J end lost 1 base, and 7 bases lay between the germline ends. This CDR3 comprises 13 residues. Looked up from germline, CDR1 is GTSNPN and CDR2 is SVGIG (reference sequence). Here the CDR3 DNA reads TGTGCCTGGAGTGTACGCGTTTCCTACGAGCAGTACTTC. Translation: CAWSVRVSYEQYF. Full variable domain (remainder filled in from reference TRBV30 and TRBJ2-7): SQTIHQWPATLVQPVGSPLSLECTVEGTSNPNLYWYRQAAGRGLQLLFYSVGIGQISSEVPQNLSASRPQDRQFILSSKKLLLSDSGFYLCAWSVRVSYEQYFGPGTRLTVT.

V and J are TRBV14 and TRBJ1-2; the match to TRBD1 covers 7 bases. With 0 bases clipped from V and 7 bases from J, the junction kept 8 bases outside the gene matches. The length of the CDR3 is 15 residues. Germline assignment: CDR1 SGHDN and CDR2 FVKESK. CDR3 DNA: TGTGCCAGCAGCCAAGATTTTTTGTCAGGGGGTGGCTACACCTTC. Translation gives CASSQDFLSGGGYTF.

CDR3 nucleotides: TGTGCCACCAGCAGAGAGATAGCGGGAGGTGACTACAATGAGCAGTTCTTC. Amino acid sequence: CATSREIAGGDYNEQFF. The chain combines TRBV15 with TRBJ2-1; 10 nucleotides align to TRBD2. The CDR3 is made up of 17 amino acids. Germline V gene data show CDR1 as LNHNV and CDR2 as YYDKDF (reference sequence). V lost 0 bases, J lost 3 bases, and 5 bases stayed unmatched.

V is TRBV5-1 and J is TRBJ2-1, with 9 bases matching TRBD1. Germline V lookup: CDR1 SGHRS, CDR2 YFSETQ. V was pared by 4 bases and J by 4 bases, with 6 bases of the junction left unmatched. The CDR3 is 15 amino acids. The CDR3 loop reads CASSEGTGRYNEQFF. CDR3 sequence (DNA): TGCGCCAGCAGCGAGGGGACAGGGAGGTACAATGAGCAGTTCTTC.

This chain uses TRBV7-9 with TRBJ2-7; maybe TRBD1 (5 bases). Deletions cut 1 base from V and 1 base from J, with 8 bases between. Germline V CDR1 and CDR2: SEHNR, FQNEAQ (reference sequence). This CDR3 has 14 residues. The CDR3 DNA follows: TGTGCCAGCAGCTTAGAAGGGGATTCCTACGAGCAGTACTTC. Translation: CASSLEGDSYEQYF.

The J gene is TRBJ1-2, the V gene TRBV5-4, with a weak D call TRBD1 (6 bases). Germline V lookup: CDR1 SGHNT, CDR2 YYREEE (reference sequence). The CDR3 loop spans 16 amino acids. Deletions cut 1 base from V and 2 bases from J, with 15 bases between. The CDR3 bases are TGTGCCAGCAGCTTGTCCATTCCACAGGGAAACTATGGCTACACCTTC. This encodes CASSLSIPQGNYGYTF.

The V call is TRBV5-1, the J call TRBJ2-1, with 7 positions matching TRBD2. Germline loops: CDR1 SGHRS, CDR2 YFSETQ. Losses at the gene ends were 4 bases for V and 7 bases for J; bases not matched to a gene: 8. The length of the CDR3 is 14 residues. CDR3 amino acids: CASSPTGTTNEQFF. DNA for the CDR3: TGCGCCAGCAGCCCAACCGGGACTACGAATGAGCAGTTCTTC.

In this sample, this clone turned up once. J is TRBJ1-2 and V is TRBV5-4; 7 bases map to TRBD1. This CDR3 is 14 amino acids long. V was clipped by 0 bases and J by 8 bases; unmatched bases: 7. Germline assignment: CDR1 SGHNT and CDR2 YYREEE (reference sequence). DNA for the CDR3: TGTGCCAGCAGCTTGGAGGGGGCGCTTCGGGGCTACACCTTC. It yields the protein CASSLEGALRGYTF.

The chain carries TRBV15 and TRBJ2-2; the D is unclear. In germline, CDR1 is LNHNV, CDR2 YYDKDF (reference sequence). CDR3 length equals 13 residues. V was trimmed by 7 bases and J by 3 bases, leaving 9 bases between them. CDR3 in DNA: TGTGCCACCACTACAGTACACACCGGGGAGCTGTTTTTT. Translated, it gives CATTTVHTGELFF.

J is TRBJ1-2 and V is TRBV10-2; maybe TRBD1 (6 bases). The CDR3 has 17 amino acids. CDR1 and CDR2 (germline): WSHSY, SAAADI. With 5 bases removed from V and 7 bases from J, the gap between germline ends came to 26 bases. The CDR3 region is CASSSPLQGNSVRGYTF. The DNA of the CDR3 is TGCGCCAGCAGTTCCCCCCTCCAGGGGAATAGTGTTCGTGGCTACACCTTC.

The CDR3 reads CASSVAGDTEAFF. The CDR3 DNA follows: TGTGCCAGCAGTGTTGCAGGGGACACTGAAGCTTTCTTT. The J gene is TRBJ1-1, the V gene TRBV2, with a tentative D call TRBD1 (6 bases). The length of the CDR3 is 13 residues. V was clipped by 4 bases and J by 3 bases, with 9 bases between them. CDR1 is SNHLY and CDR2 is FYNNEI in the germline V gene.

The chain uses TRBV5-1 and TRBJ2-3; 10 nucleotides line up with TRBD2. J gave up 5 bases and V 1 base, and 7 bases lay outside the gene matches. There are 16 residues in the CDR3. CDR1 is SGHRS, CDR2 YFSETQ, per germline. Here the CDR3 reads CASSLWLAGVEDTQYF. Here the CDR3 DNA reads TGCGCCAGCAGCTTGTGGCTAGCGGGAGTAGAAGATACGCAGTATTTT. Combining the CDR3 with reference TRBV5-1 and TRBJ2-3 gives the whole variable domain KAGVTQTPRYLIKTRGQQVTLSCSPISGHRSVSWYQQTPGQGLQFLFEYFSETQRNKGNFPGRFSGRQFSNSRSEMNVSTLELGDSALYLCASSLWLAGVEDTQYFGPGTRLTVL.

V and J are TRBV6-1 and TRBJ2-1, with 8 bases matching TRBD2. Germline V gene data show CDR1 as MNHNS and CDR2 as SASEGT. The junction had 7 bases not matched to a gene; V was cut back by 11 bases and J by 4 bases. There are 13 residues in the CDR3. CDR3 sequence (DNA): TGTGCCGGAAGCGGGGGTTCTTACAATGAGCAGTTCTTC. Encoded protein: CAGSGGSYNEQFF.

The chain recombines TRBV20-1 with TRBJ2-7, with TRBD1 as a possible D gene (5 bases). Germline-derived CDR1 and CDR2 are DFQATT and SNEGSKA (reference sequence). The CDR3 has 11 amino acids. CDR3 DNA sequence: TGCAGCAACCTCAGGGAAAGCGAGCAGTACTTC. This translates into CSNLRESEQYF.

This clone has only one observation. The chain uses TRBV30 and TRBJ2-1; D uncertain. Germline-derived CDR1 and CDR2 are GTSNPN and SVGIG (reference sequence). The ends were cut back, 0 bases at V and 4 bases at J, with 10 bases in the middle. CDR3 length: 14 amino acids. As DNA, the CDR3 is TGTGCCTGGAGTGTACGTGCGAAATACAATGAGCAGTTCTTC. Translation gives CAWSVRAKYNEQFF.

The CDR3 reads CATSGGAKNIQYF. CDR3 in DNA: TGTGCTACCAGCGGGGGGGCCAAAAACATTCAGTACTTC. The rearrangement joins TRBV5-6 to TRBJ2-4; TRBD2 agrees at 9 bases. This CDR3 is 13 amino acids long. The germline V gene encodes CDR1 SGHDT and CDR2 YYEEEE.